This TCR beta chain was captured in a study of cytomegalovirus exposure and HLA in healthy donors (dated by TCRdb to the late 2010s). In the study overall: An earlier analysis of roughly 610 of the donors reported 276 Gb of sequence data and around 110 million unique TCR beta sequences obtained from about 179 million T cells. An earlier analysis of around 580 of the donors used high-throughput TCR beta sequencing to judge whether each TCR beta V gene segment behaved as functional or pseudogenic. Every discovery cohort repertoire had been produced on one sequencing platform. A later genetic analysis took genome-wide SNP genotypes for about three fifths of the roughly 700 donors and used that subset as a discovery cohort. To predict cytomegalovirus infection status, the study brought together high-throughput TCR immunosequencing, statistical association of individual TCRs with disease status, and machine learning. Because of strong linkage in the cohort, roughly five DR-DQ haplotypes were treated as single units for association and clustering. Rather than using new phenotypic data, the later analysis identified candidate immune exposures from TCR beta sequences and from how often those sequences occurred across donors. The number of donors typed differed by locus, with 629-630 for A, B, C, DRB1 and DQB1, about 500 for DQA1, approximately 570 for DPA1, and 400 to 490 for DPB1. The study profiled the T cell repertoires of hundreds of subjects by immunosequencing and related them to cytomegalovirus serostatus. Both class I and class II loci were covered by HLA typing, at four-digit resolution. In addition to the first cohort of several hundred subjects, a separate validation cohort of about 120 different subjects was used. Donor age, sex, ethnicity and CMV serostatus were compiled alongside the repertoire data. Of the 398 genotyped donors, about 84% fell in the genetic ancestry cluster associated with self-reported Caucasian donors. The aim of the study was to test whether cataloging public T cell receptors could identify signatures of past pathogen exposure. Across around 400 genotyped donors of the cohort, an average of approximately 220,000 unique TCR beta nucleotide sequences per donor were sequenced, and roughly 20% of those sequences were non-productive. A later analysis re-examined previously published TCR beta repertoires from several hundred donors and added high-resolution HLA genotyping to investigate patterns of TCR occurrence. Around 320 gigabases of sequencing data and tens of millions of unique TCR sequences were included in an early release covering several hundred HLA-typed donors. Results the study describes overall, beyond this receptor: Most TCR sequences were seen in very few donors, while some public TCRs were found in many individuals. The authors suggested that the approach could potentially be extended to other disease states and immunological phenotypes. In a later analysis, most CMV-associated TCR beta chains were found to appear HLA-restricted, with HLA associations seemingly driven largely by CMV exposure. In a later genetic analysis, a missense DCLRE1C variant was associated with V-gene and J-gene trimming of TCR beta chains, and the association was replicated in an independent cohort. In a later analysis, HLA-associated TCR beta chains were found to be more clonally expanded and to have lower generation probabilities than equally common non-associated chains. A later genetic analysis reported fewer N-insertions in productive TCRs among donors in an Asian-associated ancestry cluster than the roughly 720-donor mean. Strong co-occurrence of HLA alleles, especially DR and DQ, made assigning TCR associations to individual alleles difficult. A further reported finding was that TCR beta sequences accurately predicted the HLA-A and HLA-B alleles for most subjects in the first cohort. In an earlier analysis of more than 500 of the donors, most TCR beta V segments appeared in productive rearrangements about 90% or about 30% of the time, broadly matching IMGT annotations. Because counts were too low, more than 15 rarely observed V segments, including chromosome 9 orphons, were excluded from the earlier analysis of fewer than 650 of the donors. In a later analysis, the rate of TCR association differed among HLA loci, with DRB1 alleles having the most associated TCRs and HLA-C alleles having the fewest. A later analysis reported that several top co-occurrence clusters appeared linked to parvovirus B19, influenza, CMV and Epstein-Barr virus. The 87-base-pair reads could not distinguish some IMGT-functional V segments, including TRBV6-2 and TRBV6-3, so those segments were excluded. Presence/absence analyses assumed roughly uniform sequencing depth across donors, an assumption that may not hold. In both the original and validation cohorts, the classifier was reported to diagnose cytomegalovirus status with high specificity and sensitivity. Three of the identified cytomegalovirus-associated TCR beta chains were confirmed in vitro to be specific for cytomegalovirus antigens. Immune exposure information for the cohort was limited to CMV serostatus. A cluster of highly shared sequence variants was judged likely to represent a technical artifact of the sequencing pipeline. The study listed over 150 TCR beta chains as associated with cytomegalovirus. Specific HLA alleles were associated with roughly 16,000 TCR beta sequences at a false discovery rate of 0.05 in a later analysis. Because HLA typing was missing for some donors at each locus, association tests included only the typed subset. In this cohort, only TCR beta chains were sequenced, and detectable features were limited by the absence of alpha or paired-chain data. Linkage disequilibrium might explain the correlated functional status among segregating V segments, but an unknown experimental factor could not be ruled out.

The receptor library was made with the immunoSEQ multiplex PCR assay. The multiplex PCR relied on a mix of 60 forward primers for TCR Vbeta segments and 13 reverse primers for TCR Jbeta segments. A multiplex PCR assay on genomic DNA amplified the CDR3 region of rearranged TCR beta genes. On the Illumina HiSeq System, the amplified TCR beta libraries were sequenced as 87-base-pair reads. The paper's processing steps were these. In a later analysis, tens of millions of unique TCR beta chains were counted across the 500 to 850 repertoires, and approximately 9.9 million of these chains were shared by at least two donors. Raw reads were error-corrected and collapsed into unique sequences by a nearest-neighbor algorithm in which closely related sequences were merged to remove PCR and sequencing errors. V, D and J gene segments were assigned by aligning CDR3 sequences to IMGT reference sequences. Each retained sequence needed at least a six-nucleotide match to both a V gene segment and a J gene segment. Rearrangements were called productive when the CDR3 lacked stop codons and stayed in frame with V and J; all others were non-productive. CDR3 was defined by IMGT convention, running from the second conserved V-encoded cysteine to the conserved J-encoded phenylalanine. In an earlier analysis of 587 of the donors, sequences lacking an unambiguous match to a single V gene segment were excluded. An earlier analysis of a few hundred of the donors called V segments functional above 56.7% productive rearrangements and segregating when the between-donor standard deviation exceeded 5%. A statistical classification framework was built to diagnose cytomegalovirus status from the catalog of TCR beta chain sequences. In a later analysis, TCR nucleotide sequences were compared against IMGT/GENE-DB human TR gene sequences so that V and J genes could be assigned. In a later analysis, CDR3 sequences and most-parsimonious VDJ recombination scenarios were assigned using the TCRdist pipeline. In a later analysis, every TCR beta chain was defined by the combination of its CDR3 amino acid sequence and its V-gene family, and reads without a unique V-gene family were dropped. To address suspected cross-contamination and a sequencing artifact, a later analysis removed 592 highly shared, low-generation-probability nucleotide sequences. In a later analysis, a clonal expansion index was calculated for each public chain from normalized within-repertoire ranks of inferred template counts. In a later analysis, generation probabilities were computed with a VDJ recombination model fitted to out-of-frame rearrangements, and the resulting probabilities were checked against IGoR. Hypergeometric tests were used in a later analysis to score TCR-TCR, TCR-HLA and TCR-CMV co-occurrence, with a repertoire-size bias correction applied to the TCR pairs. In a later analysis, false discovery rates were estimated by permuting HLA or CMV assignments 20 times. In a later analysis, co-occurring TCRs were grouped using DBSCAN, with TCRdist sequence similarity added in when clustering inside HLA-allele-positive subsets. Co-occurrence clustering excluded repertoires with fewer than 30,000 or more than 120,000 public chains, plus five with anomalous nucleotide sharing. Here the immuneACCESS table is served through TCRdb, limited to in-frame sequences with V and J called. Missing clones are a known gap in these copies; in checked studies unresolved V genes cover under half, and the rest lacks a known reason. That table furnishes V, J and clone size, whereas the DNA furnished D and trimming. The sample table holds about 210,000 clones, of which around 79% were seen once. 1.5% to 2% of the sample is held by the ten biggest clonotypes.

Remarks on this clone: Its antigen is still unknown. The input lacks base qualities; no much larger clone sits a single base away.

The cohort consisted of 600 or so healthy bone marrow donors. At the time of sampling, all cohort members were nominally healthy, though unrecorded immune exposures were likely present. The donor tested CMV seronegative and was one of the 352 seronegative cohort members. Every donor gave a peripheral blood sample, and the peripheral blood mononuclear cells from that sample were used for TCR beta sequencing. The Qiagen DNeasy Blood Extraction Kit was used to extract genomic DNA from the blood cell samples. The germline V gene encodes CDR1 GTSNPN and CDR2 SVGIG (reference sequence). The junction shows trimming of 0 bases on V and 7 bases on J, plus 12 bases between the germline ends. The CDR3 measures 14 amino acids from cysteine to phenylalanine. Of the read, only the CDR3 DNA is kept; its 42 bases are in frame from base 1.

Source material: PBMCs. Here the chain combines TRBV30 and TRBJ1-4; the D gene is unclear. This TCR was sampled from a male donor in good health and CMV-seronegative. The DNA reads TGTGCCTGGAGTGTATTTGGGTGGAGTGAAAAACTGTTTTTT. It translates as CAWSVFGWSEKLFF.